This T cell receptor beta chain was sequenced during a study of blood T cell repertoires in COVID-19. The overall study: Acute and convalescent COVID-19 specimens originated in the United States, Italy and Spain.

Between the trimmed V and J ends, which lost 2 bases and 2 bases, there was a span of 10 bases. Germline V gene data show CDR1 as MNHEY and CDR2 as SVGEGT. CDR3 length: 15 amino acids. In the authors' workflow: Using reference gene primer amplification, nucleated cell counts were estimated. The method was immunoSEQ multiplex PCR; TCRdb's version includes in-frame clones alone and lacks a portion of them. D and trimming come from the DNA, and the V and J calls and clone size come from that table. The repertoire consists of 150,000 to 200,000 clones, with 60% to 80% occurring once and the leading ten covering 15% to 20%.

Specimen: peripheral blood. The gene calls are TRBV6-2 or TRBV6-3 and TRBJ2-1; tentative D call: TRBD2 (6 bases). This receptor was obtained from a man in his fifties or sixties with active or convalescent COVID-19. The CDR3 is CASSYGTLTYNEQFF. The DNA for the CDR3 is TGTGCCAGCAGTTACGGGACTCTCACCTACAATGAGCAGTTCTTC.